The rows below give T cell receptor beta chains drawn from one sample of a study of long-term antiretroviral therapy in people with HIV. Measured with immunoSEQ multiplex PCR; TCRdb has only the in-frame clones, and not every one. The sample carries some 12,000 clones, 85% to 90% recorded once. The sequencing here drew on unsorted PBMCs, taken 0.2 years before starting antiretroviral therapy. The receptors shown here come from a woman between 40 and 50 years old with HIV. The CDR3 runs from the conserved cysteine through the conserved F or W. The D gene is left open where the match is weak. Expanded clones get a size class; other rows say once, few or many, or leave the size out.

TRBV30	TRBJ2-3	NA	TRBD1	TGTGCCTGGGACAGGGGAAGCACAGATACGCAGTATTTT	CAWDRGSTDTQYF
TRBV10-3	TRBJ2-1	NA	NA	TGTGCCATCAGCAACTACAATGAGCAGTTCTTC	CAISNYNEQFF
TRBV5-4	TRBJ1-2	NA	NA	TGTGCCAGCAGCTTGGAAGGGTATGGGGGCGGCTATGGCTACACCTTC	CASSLEGYGGGYGYTF
TRBV10-2	TRBJ2-7	NA	TRBD2	TGCGCCAGCAGTGAGTCGGTGACATCCCGGACTAGCGACTTC	CASSESVTSRTSDF
TRBV11-2	TRBJ1-6	NA	TRBD1	TGTGCCAGCAGCTTAGGTTCAGGGGGCGGTTCACCCCTCCACTTT	CASSLGSGGGSPLHF
TRBV6-6	TRBJ2-1	few	NA	TGTGCCAGCTCCTCCCCCTACAATGAGCAGTTCTTC	CASSSPYNEQFF
TRBV30	TRBJ1-5	once	NA	TGTGCCTGGAGTGCTAATGGTAATCAGCCCCAGCATTTT	CAWSANGNQPQHF
TRBV19	TRBJ2-2	NA	NA	TGTGCCAGTAGTCCCCTCTGGCAATCAGCCGGGGAGCTGTTTTTT	CASSPLWQSAGELFF
TRBV2	TRBJ1-2	NA	TRBD1	TGTGCCAGCAGTGAATTCCCAGGGGGAGGCTATGGCTACACCTTC	CASSEFPGGGYGYTF
TRBV7-9	TRBJ2-1	NA	TRBD1	TGTGCCAGCAGCTTCAGACAGGGTGGGTACAATGAGCAGTTCTTC	CASSFRQGGYNEQFF
TRBV7-2	TRBJ1-6	NA	TRBD1	TGTGCCAGCAGCTTTAGGACAGGGGAAGGATCACCCCTCCACTTT	CASSFRTGEGSPLHF
TRBV12-5	TRBJ2-7	NA	NA	TGTGCTAGTGGTTTGGTACAGAGCTCCTACGAGCAGTACTTC	CASGLVQSSYEQYF
TRBV7-2	TRBJ1-5	once	TRBD1	TGTGCCAGCAGCTCCGAACCTCCAGGGGGCGGGCAGCCCCAGCATTTT	CASSSEPPGGGQPQHF
TRBV25-1	TRBJ2-1	NA	TRBD1	TGTGCCAGCAGTTCCCCGGGACAGGGCTACAATGAGCAGTTCTTC	CASSSPGQGYNEQFF
TRBV2	TRBJ1-4	NA	NA	TGTGCCAGCAGTGATCAGCTCGGGACCGCTGGTGAAAAACTGTTTTTT	CASSDQLGTAGEKLFF
TRBV13	TRBJ1-2	NA	NA	TGTGCCAGCAGCTCCGGGACGTATGGCTACACCTTC	CASSSGTYGYTF
TRBV6-6	TRBJ1-2	NA	NA	TGTGCCAGCAGTTCCGAAAAAGAGGTTAACTATGGCTACACCTTC	CASSSEKEVNYGYTF
TRBV5-4	TRBJ1-2	NA	TRBD1	TGTGCCAGCAGCTTGGTGGGACAGGACTATGGCTACACCTTC	CASSLVGQDYGYTF
TRBV6-6	TRBJ2-5	NA	NA	TGTGCCAGCAGTTATTCCGGCAGGTCAACCGAAGAGACCCAGTACTTC	CASSYSGRSTEETQYF
TRBV29-1	TRBJ2-1	NA	NA	TGCAGCGTTGAGGGCATTACAGGACCTATCTACAATGAGCAGTTCTTC	CSVEGITGPIYNEQFF
TRBV7-3	TRBJ2-1	NA	TRBD2	TGTGCCAGCAGCAAGCGCGGGGGGGCATCCTACAATGAGCAGTTCTTC	CASSKRGGASYNEQFF
TRBV19	TRBJ1-5	medium-sized	NA	TGTGCCAGTAGTATGATCAGCTTCGACCAGCCCCAGCATTTT	CASSMISFDQPQHF
TRBV4-1	TRBJ1-1	NA	NA	TGCGCCAGCAGCCTAAGAGGCGGGCACACTGAAGCTTTCTTT	CASSLRGGHTEAFF
TRBV6-4	TRBJ2-7	NA	TRBD1	TGTGCCAGCAGTGTCACCGGGACAGGGGCCCACGAGCAGTACTTC	CASSVTGTGAHEQYF
TRBV7-9	TRBJ1-6	NA	NA	TGTGCCAGCAGCTTCTCCCGGGGAGAGAATTCACCCCTCCACTTT	CASSFSRGENSPLHF
TRBV7-9	TRBJ2-7	NA	TRBD2	TGTGCCAGCAGCTTATACTGGACTAGCGGGGGGCTTTCCTACGAGCAGTACTTC	CASSLYWTSGGLSYEQYF
TRBV6-1	TRBJ1-3	NA	NA	TGTGCCAGCAGTGAACAGTCCTCTGGAAACACCATATATTTT	CASSEQSSGNTIYF
TRBV2	TRBJ2-5	NA	NA	TGTGCCAGCAGCCGTGGGCCTCATGGTGCGGAGACCCAGTACTTC	CASSRGPHGAETQYF
TRBV7-5	TRBJ2-6	NA	NA	TGTGCCAGAATTACTTCAAGTAGACAAAGTCGGGCCAACGTCCTGACTTTC	CARITSSRQSRANVLTF
TRBV7-9	TRBJ2-1	NA	TRBD2	TGTGCCAGCAGCTTTCAGCGGGACCTTCACAATGAGCAGTTCTTC	CASSFQRDLHNEQFF
TRBV10-3	TRBJ2-1	once	TRBD1	TGTGCCATCAGGGGGACAGGGGAGGGCAATGAGCAGTTCTTC	CAIRGTGEGNEQFF
TRBV4-1	TRBJ2-7	NA	NA	TGCGCCAGCAGCCAAGTTATTAGCGCGCACGAGCAGTACTTC	CASSQVISAHEQYF
TRBV11-2	TRBJ2-7	once	NA	TGTGCCAGCAGCCGACTGGGGGATTACGAGCAGTACTTC	CASSRLGDYEQYF
TRBV6-5	TRBJ1-2	NA	NA	TGTGCCAGCAGTTACTCGCGGGAACCGGGCTATGGCTACACCTTC	CASSYSREPGYGYTF
TRBV15	TRBJ1-1	NA	NA	TGTGCCACCAGCAGAGATTGGGGATTCAACACTGAAGCTTTCTTT	CATSRDWGFNTEAFF